This passage covers 21 T cell receptor beta chains from one sample sequenced in a study of beta chain features in type 1 diabetes. Sequenced material consisted of expressed TCRB transcripts (all of the isolated RNA was reverse transcribed). Here immunoSEQ multiplex PCR was the method, and the copy in TCRdb shows in-frame clones only, minus some. The repertoire has 300,000 to 350,000 clones, less than 9.5% of them found once; the top ten carry approximately 0.47%. The material sequenced was central memory CD4+ T cells from blood. Every receptor here comes from a woman under 30 in good health.

The rearrangement links TRBV15 to TRBJ2-3; maybe TRBD1 (5 bases). The CDR3 is made up of 13 amino acids. With 4 bases removed from V and 2 bases from J, the gap between germline ends came to 7 bases. Germline CDR1 LNHNV, CDR2 YYDKDF (reference sequence). The CDR3: CATSKDNTDTQYF. Here the CDR3 DNA reads TGTGCCACCAGCAAGGACAACACAGATACGCAGTATTTT. The entire variable domain, with the rest obtained from reference TRBV15 and TRBJ2-3, is as follows: DAMVIQNPRYQVTQFGKPVTLSCSQTLNHNVMYWYQQKSSQAPKLLFHYYDKDFNNEADTPDNFQSRRPNTSFCFLDIRSPGLGDTAMYLCATSKDNTDTQYFGPGTRLTVL.

The chain combines TRBV11-2 with TRBJ2-3; 12 nucleotides match TRBD2. The V and J ends lost 2 bases and 0 bases, in that order; junction bases with no gene match: 6. In germline, CDR1 is SGHAT, CDR2 FQNNGV. The CDR3 covers 18 residues. CDR3 bases: TGTGCCAGCAGCTTAACGCTGACTAGCGGGGGAAGCACAGATACGCAGTATTTT. This codes for CASSLTLTSGGSTDTQYF.

This chain joins TRBV18 and TRBJ2-6; D call uncertain. The CDR3 runs 19 residues. Germline CDR1 reads KGHSH; CDR2 reads LQKENI. Trimming took 4 bases from V and 0 from J, leaving 19 bases between them. CDR3 sequence reads: CASSLQIGRGVSGANVLTF. DNA of the CDR3: TGTGCCAGCTCACTCCAAATAGGACGCGGAGTCTCTGGGGCCAACGTCCTGACTTTC.

The J gene is TRBJ2-1, the V gene TRBV7-2; a possible D gene is TRBD1 (6 bases). V was pared by 5 bases and J by 2 bases, with 16 bases between. The germline V gene encodes CDR1 SGHTA and CDR2 FQGNSA. The CDR3 spans 16 residues. CDR3 sequence (DNA): TGTGCCAGCAGCGTAAGGCCGGGACAAGCCTACAATGAGCAGTTCTTC. This gives the protein CASSVRPGQAYNEQFF.

This clone was detected a few times. The V gene is TRBV6-6, the J gene TRBJ2-7, with TRBD1 matching over 8 bases. V lost 5 bases to trimming and J lost 2 bases; unmatched junction nucleotides: 11. Germline-derived CDR1 and CDR2 are MNHNY and SVGAGI (reference sequence). The CDR3 is 16 residues long. CDR3 region: CASSPPGQGKTYEQYF. Written as DNA, the CDR3 is TGTGCCAGCAGTCCCCCAGGACAGGGTAAGACCTACGAGCAGTACTTC.

V is TRBV18 and J is TRBJ1-2; TRBD1 matches at 9 bases. CDR3 length equals 14 residues. The junction had 5 bases not matched to a gene; V was cut back by 5 bases and J by 4 bases. The V gene's germline CDR1 is KGHSH and CDR2 LQKENI. Here the CDR3 DNA reads TGTGCCAGCTCAGCCGGGACAGGGACCTATGGCTACACCTTC. It yields the protein CASSAGTGTYGYTF.

The V and J genes are TRBV14 and TRBJ2-5, with D maybe TRBD2 (6 bases). Trimming shortened V by 4 bases and J by 2 bases, and 8 bases separated the two germline ends. This CDR3 is 13 amino acids long. Per the germline V gene, CDR1 is SGHDN and CDR2 is FVKESK. Here the CDR3 reads CASSPGLQETQYF. The CDR3 region has the DNA TGTGCCAGCAGCCCGGGACTTCAAGAGACCCAGTACTTC.

In this sample, this clone turned up a few times. The chain has TRBV6-1 and TRBJ1-4; TRBD1 is a possible D gene (6 bases). Trimming stripped 7 bases from V and 4 bases from J, with 13 bases between. The CDR3 spans 14 residues. Germline V gene data show CDR1 as MNHNS and CDR2 as SASEGT. CDR3 loop: CASNNGQINEKLFF. The CDR3 DNA is TGTGCCAGCAACAATGGACAGATTAATGAAAAACTGTTTTTT.

In its sample, this clone was seen a few times. The genes are TRBV15 and TRBJ2-3; TRBD2 aligns across 8 bases. Trimming at V came to 1 base and at J to 3 bases, leaving 0 bases not matched to a gene. Germline CDR1 LNHNV, CDR2 YYDKDF (reference sequence). The CDR3 loop spans 14 amino acids. CDR3 in amino acids: CATSRAGGTDTQYF. The CDR3 nucleotides read TGTGCCACCAGCAGAGCGGGGGGGACAGATACGCAGTATTTT. Variable domain in full (rest from reference TRBV15 and TRBJ2-3): DAMVIQNPRYQVTQFGKPVTLSCSQTLNHNVMYWYQQKSSQAPKLLFHYYDKDFNNEADTPDNFQSRRPNTSFCFLDIRSPGLGDTAMYLCATSRAGGTDTQYFGPGTRLTVL.

This sequence joins TRBV9 and TRBJ1-5; D may be TRBD1 (6 bases). Germline CDR1 reads SGDLS; CDR2 reads YYNGEE. The CDR3 consists of 18 residues. The V end was cut by 2 bases, the J end by 6 bases, with 24 bases between. The CDR3 protein is CASSVLRGVDKTGQPQHF. As DNA, the CDR3 is TGTGCCAGCAGCGTCCTAAGAGGGGTGGACAAGACAGGTCAGCCCCAGCATTTT.

This clone has only a few counts. The V gene is TRBV5-1, the J gene TRBJ1-1; no firm D call. There are 15 residues in the CDR3. Germline V gene data show CDR1 as SGHRS and CDR2 as YFSETQ. Trimming cost V 3 bases and J 3 bases, with 15 bases left between them. CDR3 sequence reads: CASSSTSWSYTEAFF. CDR3 coding DNA: TGCGCCAGCAGCTCCACCTCTTGGTCGTACACTGAAGCTTTCTTT.

CDR3 coding DNA: TGCGCCAGCACCCGAGAGGGGCAGGTGGCAGATACGCAGTATTTT. Its translation is CASTREGQVADTQYF. V is TRBV5-1 and J is TRBJ2-3; either TRBD1 or TRBD2 may fit D (5 bases each). The CDR3 length is 15 residues. Germline loops: CDR1 SGHRS, CDR2 YFSETQ. Between the trimmed V and J ends, which lost 6 bases and 4 bases, there was a span of 18 bases.

This clone showed up just a few times. The chain uses TRBV29-1 and TRBJ2-2; D ambiguous. Germline CDR1 is SQVTM and CDR2 is ANQGSEA. This CDR3 has 11 residues. The V gene lost 7 bases and the J gene lost 1 base, with 4 bases spanning the gap. As DNA, the CDR3 is TGCAGCGGGCAGAACACCGGGGAGCTGTTTTTT. Protein: CSGQNTGELFF.

This clone showed up just a few times. The V call is TRBV7-9, the J call TRBJ1-2; D not certain. Germline-derived CDR1 and CDR2 are SEHNR and FQNEAQ (reference sequence). This CDR3 has 14 residues. The V end was cut by 5 bases, the J end by 0 bases, with 10 bases between. CDR3 in amino acids: CASSPRTTNYGYTF. DNA of the CDR3: TGTGCCAGCAGCCCTCGGACCACTAACTATGGCTACACCTTC.

This clone showed up just a few times. The V and J genes are TRBV18 and TRBJ2-7, with 7 bases identical to TRBD1. The V and J ends lost 3 bases and 2 bases, in that order; junction bases with no gene match: 4. There are 14 residues in the CDR3. From germline, CDR1 is KGHSH and CDR2 LQKENI. For the CDR3, the DNA is TGTGCCAGCTCACCTGAGACAGGGCCCTACGAGCAGTACTTC. Protein product: CASSPETGPYEQYF.

V and J are TRBV7-3 and TRBJ2-1, with D uncertain. The CDR3 has 13 amino acids. Looked up from germline, CDR1 is SGHTA and CDR2 is FQGTGA. V was shortened by 2 bases and J by 5 bases, with 7 bases between the two germline ends. CDR3 protein: CASSLGKDNEQFF. CDR3 DNA: TGTGCCAGCAGCTTAGGGAAGGACAATGAGCAGTTCTTC.

This clone was seen a few times. The chain uses TRBV19 and TRBJ1-1; the D gene is possibly TRBD1 (6 bases). Germline loops: CDR1 LNHDA, CDR2 SQIVND (reference sequence). V was pared by 10 bases and J by 10 bases, with 22 bases between. CDR3 length: 13 amino acids. The DNA of the CDR3 is TGTGCCACCAATGAGGGGAACAGGGTCGGAGCTTTCTTT. Encoded protein: CATNEGNRVGAFF.

With regard to this clone: Other nucleotide sequences in the sample specify the same CDR3. This rearrangement joins TRBV14 to TRBJ1-1, with D perhaps TRBD1 (5 bases). V gave up 4 bases and J gave up 1 base, with 7 bases separating them. The CDR3 runs 13 residues. Germline V CDR1 and CDR2: SGHDN, FVKESK. CDR3 protein: CASSPQGNTEAFF. In DNA form, the CDR3 reads TGTGCCAGCAGCCCTCAGGGGAACACTGAAGCTTTCTTT.

The V gene is TRBV7-2, the J gene TRBJ2-4, with D possibly TRBD1 on 6 matching bases. The CDR3 totals 16 residues. Trimming pared 4 bases from V and 8 bases from J, leaving 21 bases between. The germline V gene has CDR1 SGHTA and CDR2 FQGNSA. DNA for the CDR3: TGTGCCAGCAGCTCGTCCCTGGGGGCCACCTTTGACATTCAGTACTTC. Protein: CASSSSLGATFDIQYF.

This clone was counted between two and nine times. The junction does not match germline at one end; this may be a read error. The V and J genes are TRBV5-5 and TRBJ2-7; D may be TRBD1 or TRBD2 (5 bases each). The V gene's germline CDR1 is SGHKS and CDR2 YYEKEE (reference sequence). This CDR3 is 13 amino acids long. Written as DNA, the CDR3 is TGTGCCAGCGCTTTGGGGGTCTCCCACGAGCAGTACTTC. It translates to CASALGVSHEQYF.

The CDR3 sequence is CASTGGPAGINEQFF. The CDR3 DNA follows: TGTGCCAGCACCGGGGGGCCAGCGGGCATCAATGAGCAGTTCTTC. This chain joins TRBV6-5 and TRBJ2-1; weak D call: TRBD2 (7 bases). CDR3 length equals 15 residues. V dropped 7 bases and J dropped 6 bases, with 19 bases sitting between them. Germline CDR1 reads MNHEY; CDR2 reads SVGAGI.